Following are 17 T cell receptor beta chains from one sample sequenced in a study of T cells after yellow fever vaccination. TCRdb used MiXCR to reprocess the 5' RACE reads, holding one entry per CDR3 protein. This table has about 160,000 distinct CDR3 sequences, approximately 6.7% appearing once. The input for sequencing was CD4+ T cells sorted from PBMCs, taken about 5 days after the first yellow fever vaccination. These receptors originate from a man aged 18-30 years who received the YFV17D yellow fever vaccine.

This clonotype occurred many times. In DNA form, the CDR3 reads TGCAGCGTTGGACAGGTCTACGAGCAGTACTTC. This codes for CSVGQVYEQYF. This chain joins TRBV29-1 and TRBJ2-7, with D maybe TRBD1 (6 bases). Germline V CDR1 and CDR2: SQVTM, ANQGSEA. The CDR3 totals 11 residues. The V gene lost 4 bases and the J gene lost 3 bases, with 7 bases spanning the gap.

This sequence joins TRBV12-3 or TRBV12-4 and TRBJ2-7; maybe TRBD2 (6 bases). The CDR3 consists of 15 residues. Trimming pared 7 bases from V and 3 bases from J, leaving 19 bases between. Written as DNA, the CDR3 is TGTGCCAGCATCTCCGGACGGGCCGGGGGCTACGAGCAGTACTTC. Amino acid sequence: CASISGRAGGYEQYF.

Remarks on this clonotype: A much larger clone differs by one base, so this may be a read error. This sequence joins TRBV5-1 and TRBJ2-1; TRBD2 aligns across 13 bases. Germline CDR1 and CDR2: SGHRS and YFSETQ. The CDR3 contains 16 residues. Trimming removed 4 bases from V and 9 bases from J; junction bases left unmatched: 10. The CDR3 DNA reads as TGCGCCAGCAGCGCACTCACTAGCGGGGGGGACCGTGAGCAGTTCTTC. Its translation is CASSALTSGGDREQFF.

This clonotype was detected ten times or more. The CDR3 is CASSEPASPRGWTEAFF. In DNA form, the CDR3 reads TGTGCCAGCAGTGAACCAGCGAGTCCCAGGGGCTGGACTGAAGCTTTCTTT. The rearrangement joins TRBV6-1 to TRBJ1-1; D is possibly TRBD1 (6 bases). Germline-derived CDR1 and CDR2 are MNHNS and SASEGT. This CDR3 comprises 17 residues. Trimming pared 2 bases from V and 5 bases from J, leaving 21 bases between.

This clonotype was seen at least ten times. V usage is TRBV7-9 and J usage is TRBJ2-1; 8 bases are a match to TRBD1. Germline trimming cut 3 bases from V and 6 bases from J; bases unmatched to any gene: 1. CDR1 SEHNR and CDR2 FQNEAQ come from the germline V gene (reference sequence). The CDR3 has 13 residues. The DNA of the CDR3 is TGTGCCAGCAGCTTGACAGGGGCCAATGAGCAGTTCTTC. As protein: CASSLTGANEQFF.

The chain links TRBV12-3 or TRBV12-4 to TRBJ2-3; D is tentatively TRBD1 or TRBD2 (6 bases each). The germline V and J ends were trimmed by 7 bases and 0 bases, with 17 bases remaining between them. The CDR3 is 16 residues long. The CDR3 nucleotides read TGTGCCAGCAAGCGGAGTGGGGGGCTAAGCACAGATACGCAGTATTTT. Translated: CASKRSGGLSTDTQYF.

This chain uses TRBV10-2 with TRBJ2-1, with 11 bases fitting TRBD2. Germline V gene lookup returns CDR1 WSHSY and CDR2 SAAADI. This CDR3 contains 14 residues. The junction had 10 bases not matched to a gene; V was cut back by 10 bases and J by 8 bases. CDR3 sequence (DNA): TGCGCCACCGGCCCGGGACTAGCGGAAGATGAGCAGTTCTTC. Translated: CATGPGLAEDEQFF.

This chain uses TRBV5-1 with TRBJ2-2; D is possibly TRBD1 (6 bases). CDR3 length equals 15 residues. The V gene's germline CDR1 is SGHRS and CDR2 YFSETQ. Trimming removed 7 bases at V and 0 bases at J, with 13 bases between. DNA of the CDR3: TGCGCCAGCCGCGCCGGGACACCGAACACCGGGGAGCTGTTTTTT. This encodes CASRAGTPNTGELFF.

In DNA form, the CDR3 reads TGTGCCAGCAGTGATTGGGCAGGACAAGAGACCCAGTACTTC. Protein: CASSDWAGQETQYF. The V and J genes are TRBV2 and TRBJ2-5; D uncertain. Germline values: CDR1 SNHLY, CDR2 FYNNEI. The CDR3 contains 14 residues. Deletions cut 3 bases from V and 2 bases from J, with 10 bases between.

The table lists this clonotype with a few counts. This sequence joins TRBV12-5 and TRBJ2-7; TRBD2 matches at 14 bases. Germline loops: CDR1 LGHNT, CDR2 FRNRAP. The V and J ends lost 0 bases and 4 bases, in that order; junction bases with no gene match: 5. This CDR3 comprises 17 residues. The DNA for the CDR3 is TGTGCTAGTGGTTTGGTACAGACTAGCGGGGGGGAATACGAGCAGTACGTC. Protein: CASGLVQTSGGEYEQYV.

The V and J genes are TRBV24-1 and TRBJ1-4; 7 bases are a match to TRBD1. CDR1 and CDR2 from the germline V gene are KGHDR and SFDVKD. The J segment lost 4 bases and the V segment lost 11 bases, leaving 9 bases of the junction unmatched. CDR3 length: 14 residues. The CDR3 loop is CASDPQGDNEKLFF. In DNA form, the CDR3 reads TGTGCCAGTGATCCGCAGGGGGATAATGAAAAACTGTTTTTT.

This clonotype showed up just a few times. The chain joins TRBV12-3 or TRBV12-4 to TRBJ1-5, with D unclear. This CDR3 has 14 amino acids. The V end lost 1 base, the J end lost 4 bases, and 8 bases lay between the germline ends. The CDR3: CASSLGRRNQPQHF. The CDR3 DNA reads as TGTGCCAGCAGTTTAGGCCGAAGGAATCAGCCCCAGCATTTT.

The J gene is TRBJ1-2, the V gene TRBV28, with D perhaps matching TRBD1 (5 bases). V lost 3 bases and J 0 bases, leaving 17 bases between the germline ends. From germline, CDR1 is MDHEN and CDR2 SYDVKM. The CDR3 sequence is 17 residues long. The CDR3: CASSLGGSVVANYGYTF. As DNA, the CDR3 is TGTGCCAGCAGTTTGGGGGGGAGCGTCGTCGCTAACTATGGCTACACCTTC.

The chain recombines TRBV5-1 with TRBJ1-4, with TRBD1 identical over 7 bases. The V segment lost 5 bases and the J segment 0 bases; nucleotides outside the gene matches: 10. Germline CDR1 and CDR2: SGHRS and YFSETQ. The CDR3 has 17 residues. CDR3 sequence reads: CASSRGWTGTTNEKLFF. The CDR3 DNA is TGCGCCAGCAGTCGGGGTTGGACAGGCACAACTAATGAAAAACTGTTTTTT.

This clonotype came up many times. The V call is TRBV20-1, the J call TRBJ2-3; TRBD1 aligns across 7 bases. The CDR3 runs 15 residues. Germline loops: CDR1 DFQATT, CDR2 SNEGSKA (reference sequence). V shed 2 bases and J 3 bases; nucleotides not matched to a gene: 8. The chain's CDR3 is CSARSNRGFTDTQYF. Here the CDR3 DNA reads TGCAGTGCTAGATCCAACAGGGGATTTACAGATACGCAGTATTTT.

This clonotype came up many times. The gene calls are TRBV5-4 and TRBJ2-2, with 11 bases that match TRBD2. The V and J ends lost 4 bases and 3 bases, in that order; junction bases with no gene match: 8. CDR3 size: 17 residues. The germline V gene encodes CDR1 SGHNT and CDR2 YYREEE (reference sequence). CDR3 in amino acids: CASSPPLAGGYTGELFF. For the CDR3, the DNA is TGTGCCAGCAGCCCCCCCCTAGCGGGGGGTTACACCGGGGAGCTGTTTTTT.

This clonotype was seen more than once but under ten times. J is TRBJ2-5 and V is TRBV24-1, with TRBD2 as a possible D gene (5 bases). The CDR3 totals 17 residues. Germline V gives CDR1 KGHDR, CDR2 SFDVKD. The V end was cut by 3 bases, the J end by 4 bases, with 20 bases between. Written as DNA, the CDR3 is TGTGCCACCAGTGATACCCTCCGGGCCGCCGAGGGAGAGACCCAGTACTTC. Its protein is CATSDTLRAAEGETQYF.